These T cell receptor beta chains were read from a single sample in a study of T-cell reconstitution after alpha-beta-depleted transplantation in children. TCRdb fed the PCR reads into MiXCR, producing one record per CDR3 protein. The table has around 450,000 distinct CDR3 sequences, 10% to 13% seen once. Sequenced material: PBMCs, taken before TCRalphabeta/CD19-depleted stem cell transplant. The origin of the receptors is a child aged 2 to 15 with inherited bone marrow failure, due to receive a stem cell transplant. Both conserved end residues are part of each CDR3. D genes are given only for firm matches. The size entry is marked missing in some rows and otherwise reads once, few, many or a size class.

v_call,j_call,d_call,clone_size,cdr3_aa,cdr3_nt
TRBV20-1,TRBJ2-7,-,many,CSARDSKSYEQYF,TGCAGTGCTAGAGACAGTAAGTCTTACGAGCAGTACTTC
TRBV4-3,TRBJ2-3,-,many,CASSQSGDLRADTQYF,TGCGCCAGCAGCCAGTCAGGGGATCTCCGGGCAGATACGCAGTATTTT
TRBV28,TRBJ1-2,-,few,CASRDYGVGANYGYTF,TGTGCCAGCAGGGACTATGGGGTGGGAGCGAACTATGGCTACACCTTC
TRBV6-2/TRBV6-3,TRBJ2-1,-,-,CASSYGIYNEQFF,TGTGCCAGCAGTTACGGCATCTACAATGAGCAGTTCTTC
TRBV29-1,TRBJ2-2,-,-,CSVDLSGFGNTGELFF,TGCAGCGTTGACCTCTCGGGTTTTGGGAACACCGGGGAGCTGTTTTTT
TRBV15,TRBJ2-3,-,many,CATSRDVRTTDTQYF,TGTGCCACCAGCAGAGATGTAAGGACCACAGATACGCAGTATTTT
TRBV29-1,TRBJ2-3,TRBD2,-,CSVEDSGASGRGDTQYF,TGCAGCGTTGAGGACTCCGGGGCTAGCGGGAGGGGGGATACGCAGTATTTT
TRBV5-4,TRBJ1-2,-,-,CASSLQGHKIYGYTF,TGTGCCAGCAGCTTGCAGGGACACAAGATCTATGGCTACACCTTC
TRBV12-3/TRBV12-4,TRBJ2-1,-,many,CASSLGRSPSNEQFF,TGTGCCAGCAGTTTGGGTCGGAGCCCGAGCAATGAGCAGTTCTTC
TRBV19,TRBJ2-3,-,-,CASSMGVTDTQYF,TGTGCCAGTAGTATGGGAGTCACAGATACGCAGTATTTT
TRBV27,TRBJ1-1,TRBD1,-,CASSFLRQGGYTEAFF,TGTGCCAGCAGTTTCCTCCGACAGGGAGGGTACACTGAAGCTTTCTTT
TRBV28,TRBJ1-1,-,-,CASSLTNMGTEAFF,TGTGCCAGCAGTTTGACCAACATGGGCACTGAAGCTTTCTTT
TRBV29-1,TRBJ2-7,-,few,CSVEGGGDYEQYF,TGCAGCGTTGAAGGTGGAGGGGACTACGAGCAGTACTTC
TRBV7-9,TRBJ2-1,TRBD1,many,CASSSLRTGSVQFF,TGTGCCAGCAGCTCATTAAGGACAGGCAGTGTGCAGTTCTTC
TRBV10-3,TRBJ2-7,TRBD1,many,CATSGTGGYEQYF,TGTGCCACCTCCGGGACAGGGGGCTACGAGCAGTACTTC
TRBV13,TRBJ2-7,-,many,CASSPRRGHYEQYF,TGTGCCAGCAGCCCCCGGAGGGGGCACTACGAGCAGTACTTC
TRBV7-9,TRBJ1-4,-,few,CASSPRGENEKLFF,TGTGCCAGCAGCCCGAGGGGGGAAAATGAAAAACTGTTTTTT
TRBV2,TRBJ2-1,TRBD2,many,CASSDNTGGVKPNEQFF,TGTGCCAGCAGTGATAATACTGGGGGGGTGAAGCCCAATGAGCAGTTCTTC
TRBV24-1,TRBJ2-1,-,many,CATSPGEYNEQFF,TGTGCCACCAGTCCCGGGGAGTACAATGAGCAGTTCTTC
TRBV4-3,TRBJ2-1,-,many,CASSQVRFSNEQFF,TGCGCCAGCAGCCAGGTCAGATTCTCGAATGAGCAGTTCTTC
TRBV12-3/TRBV12-4,TRBJ2-1,-,few,CASILGLSEGPEQFF,TGTGCCAGCATTCTAGGACTATCAGAAGGCCCTGAGCAGTTCTTC
TRBV7-8,TRBJ1-4,-,many,CASSSFGEEKLFF,TGTGCCAGCAGCTCCTTTGGTGAAGAAAAACTGTTTTTT
TRBV12-3/TRBV12-4,TRBJ2-1,TRBD2,many,CASSFIAGGIHNEQFF,TGTGCCAGCAGTTTTATAGCGGGAGGGATCCACAATGAGCAGTTCTTC
TRBV6-5,TRBJ2-1,TRBD2,many,CASSSSAGGPNEQFF,TGTGCCAGCAGTTCCTCAGCGGGAGGGCCCAATGAGCAGTTCTTC